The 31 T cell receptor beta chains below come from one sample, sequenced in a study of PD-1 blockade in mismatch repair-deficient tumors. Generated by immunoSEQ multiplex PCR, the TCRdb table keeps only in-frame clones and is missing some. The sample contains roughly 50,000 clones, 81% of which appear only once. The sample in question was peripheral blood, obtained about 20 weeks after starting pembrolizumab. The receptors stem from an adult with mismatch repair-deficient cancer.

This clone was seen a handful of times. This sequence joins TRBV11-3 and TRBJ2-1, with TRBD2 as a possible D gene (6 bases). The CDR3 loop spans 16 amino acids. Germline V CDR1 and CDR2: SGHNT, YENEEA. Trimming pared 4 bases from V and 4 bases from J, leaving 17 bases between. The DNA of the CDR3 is TGTGCCAGCAGCTCGGCCGGGAGCGGTTCATACAATGAGCAGTTCTTC. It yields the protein CASSSAGSGSYNEQFF.

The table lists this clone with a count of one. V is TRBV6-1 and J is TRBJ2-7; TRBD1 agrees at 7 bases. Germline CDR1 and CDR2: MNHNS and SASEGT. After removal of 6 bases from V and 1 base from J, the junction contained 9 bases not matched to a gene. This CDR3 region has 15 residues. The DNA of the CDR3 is TGTGCCAGCAGACGGGACAGTCCGATTTCCTACGAGCAGTACTTC. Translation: CASRRDSPISYEQYF.

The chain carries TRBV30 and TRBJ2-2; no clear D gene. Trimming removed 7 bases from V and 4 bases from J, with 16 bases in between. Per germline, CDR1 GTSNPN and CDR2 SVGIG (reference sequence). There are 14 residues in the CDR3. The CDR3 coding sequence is TGTGCCTCAACATTAGAGTGGGTCACCGGGGAGCTGTTTTTT. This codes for CASTLEWVTGELFF.

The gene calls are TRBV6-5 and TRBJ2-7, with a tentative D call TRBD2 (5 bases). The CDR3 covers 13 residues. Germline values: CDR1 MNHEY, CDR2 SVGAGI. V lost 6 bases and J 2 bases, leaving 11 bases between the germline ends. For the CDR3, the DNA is TGTGCCAGCAGGACAACCGGGACCTACGAGCAGTACTTC. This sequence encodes CASRTTGTYEQYF.

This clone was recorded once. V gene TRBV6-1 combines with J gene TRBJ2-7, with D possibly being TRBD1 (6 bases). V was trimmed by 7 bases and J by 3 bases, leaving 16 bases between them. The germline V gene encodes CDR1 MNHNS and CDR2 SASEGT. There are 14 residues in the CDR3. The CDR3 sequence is CASKFSGAGYEQYF. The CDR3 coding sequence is TGTGCCAGCAAGTTTTCAGGGGCGGGCTACGAGCAGTACTTC.

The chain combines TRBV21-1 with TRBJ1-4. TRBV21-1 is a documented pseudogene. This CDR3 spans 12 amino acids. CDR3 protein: CASSASDEKLFF. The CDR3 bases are TGTGCCAGCAGCGCCTCGGATGAAAAACTGTTTTTT.

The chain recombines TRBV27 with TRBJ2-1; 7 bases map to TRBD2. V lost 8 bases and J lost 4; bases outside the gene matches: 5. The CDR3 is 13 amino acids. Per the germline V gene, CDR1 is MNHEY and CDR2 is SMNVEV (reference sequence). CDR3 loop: CASAKGGYNEQFF. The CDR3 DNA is TGTGCCAGCGCAAAGGGAGGGTACAATGAGCAGTTCTTC.

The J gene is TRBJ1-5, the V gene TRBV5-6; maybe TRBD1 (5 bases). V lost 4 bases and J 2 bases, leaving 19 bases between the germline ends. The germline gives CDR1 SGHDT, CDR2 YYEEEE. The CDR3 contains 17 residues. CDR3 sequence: CASSRGLGMGGNQPQHF. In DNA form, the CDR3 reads TGTGCCAGCAGCCGAGGGCTGGGGATGGGGGGCAATCAGCCCCAGCATTTT.

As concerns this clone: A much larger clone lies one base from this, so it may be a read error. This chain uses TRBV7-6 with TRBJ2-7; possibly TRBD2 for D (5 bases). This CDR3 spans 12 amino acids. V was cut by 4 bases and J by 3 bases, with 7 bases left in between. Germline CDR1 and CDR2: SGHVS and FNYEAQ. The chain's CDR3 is CASSSDYYEQYF. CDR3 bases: TGTGCCAGCAGCTCCGACTACTACGAGCAGTACTTC.

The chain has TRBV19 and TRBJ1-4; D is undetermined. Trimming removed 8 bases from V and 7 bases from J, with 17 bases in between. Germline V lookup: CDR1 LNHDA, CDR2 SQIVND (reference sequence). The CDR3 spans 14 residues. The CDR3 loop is CASGDRALREKLFF. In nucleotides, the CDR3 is TGTGCCAGTGGGGATAGGGCACTACGTGAAAAACTGTTTTTT.

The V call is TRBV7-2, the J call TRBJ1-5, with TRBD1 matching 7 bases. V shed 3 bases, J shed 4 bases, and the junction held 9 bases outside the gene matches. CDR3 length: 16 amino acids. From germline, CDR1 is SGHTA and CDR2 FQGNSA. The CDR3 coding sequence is TGTGCCAGCAGCTTCGAAGGGTCCAGGGGGAATCAGCCCCAGCATTTT. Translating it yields CASSFEGSRGNQPQHF.

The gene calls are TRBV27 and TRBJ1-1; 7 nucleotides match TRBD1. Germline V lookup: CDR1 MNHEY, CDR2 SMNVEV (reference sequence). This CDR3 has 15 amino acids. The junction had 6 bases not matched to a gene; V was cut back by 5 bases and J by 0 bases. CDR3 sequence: CASSETGTVNTEAFF. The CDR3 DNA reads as TGTGCCAGCAGTGAAACCGGGACAGTGAACACTGAAGCTTTCTTT.

As DNA, the CDR3 is TGTGCCAGCAGTCAGGGGCCGGATCAGCCCCAGTACTTC. It encodes CASSQGPDQPQYF. V gene TRBV7-9 combines with J gene TRBJ2-5; D perhaps matches TRBD1 (6 bases). The V end was cut by 6 bases, the J end by 9 bases, with 17 bases between. Germline V gives CDR1 SEHNR, CDR2 FQNEAQ (reference sequence). The CDR3 covers 13 residues.

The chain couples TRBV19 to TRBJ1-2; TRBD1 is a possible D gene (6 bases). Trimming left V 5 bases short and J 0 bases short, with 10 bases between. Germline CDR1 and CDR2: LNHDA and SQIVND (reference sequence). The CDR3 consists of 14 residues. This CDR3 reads CASSVDRANYGYTF. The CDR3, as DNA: TGTGCCAGTAGTGTGGACAGAGCTAACTATGGCTACACCTTC. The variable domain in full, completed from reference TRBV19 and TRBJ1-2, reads DGGITQSPKYLFRKEGQNVTLSCEQNLNHDAMYWYRQDPGQGLRLIYYSQIVNDFQKGDIAEGYSVSREKKESFPLTVTSAQKNPTAFYLCASSVDRANYGYTFGSGTRLTVV.

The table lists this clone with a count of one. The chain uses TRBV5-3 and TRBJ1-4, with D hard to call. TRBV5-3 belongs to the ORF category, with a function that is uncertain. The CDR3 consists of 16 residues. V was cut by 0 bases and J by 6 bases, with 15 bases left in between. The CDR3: CARSLVWPSLDEKLFF. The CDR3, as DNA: TGTGCCAGAAGCTTGGTGTGGCCGTCGCTTGATGAAAAACTGTTTTTT.

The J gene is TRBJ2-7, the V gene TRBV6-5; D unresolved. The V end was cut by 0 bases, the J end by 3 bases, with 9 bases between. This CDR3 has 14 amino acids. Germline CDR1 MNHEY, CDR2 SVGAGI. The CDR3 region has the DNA TGTGCCAGCAGTTACTCGAGAGAGTTCTACGAGCAGTACTTC. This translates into CASSYSREFYEQYF.

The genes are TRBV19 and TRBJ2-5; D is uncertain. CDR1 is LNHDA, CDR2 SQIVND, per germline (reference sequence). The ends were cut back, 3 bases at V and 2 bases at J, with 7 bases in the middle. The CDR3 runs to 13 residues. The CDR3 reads CASSMLEQETQYF. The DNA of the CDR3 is TGTGCCAGTAGTATGTTAGAACAAGAGACCCAGTACTTC.

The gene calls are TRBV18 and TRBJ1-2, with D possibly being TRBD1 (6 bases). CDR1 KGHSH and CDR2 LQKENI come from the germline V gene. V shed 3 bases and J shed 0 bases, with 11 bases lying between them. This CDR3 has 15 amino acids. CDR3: CASSPLDRTNYGYTF. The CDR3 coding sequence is TGTGCCAGCTCACCTCTCGACAGGACTAACTATGGCTACACCTTC.

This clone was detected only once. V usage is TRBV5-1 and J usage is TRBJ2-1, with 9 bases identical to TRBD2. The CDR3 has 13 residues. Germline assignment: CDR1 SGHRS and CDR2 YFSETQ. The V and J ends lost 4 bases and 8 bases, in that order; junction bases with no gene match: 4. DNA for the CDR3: TGCGCCAGCAGCGGACTAGCGTCCGATGAGCAGTTCTTC. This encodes CASSGLASDEQFF.

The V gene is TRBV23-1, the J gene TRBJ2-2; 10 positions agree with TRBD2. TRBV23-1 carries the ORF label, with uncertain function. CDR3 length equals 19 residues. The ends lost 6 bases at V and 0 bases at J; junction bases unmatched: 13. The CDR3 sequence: CASSGIGLAVNPNTGELFF. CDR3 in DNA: TGCGCCAGCAGCGGGATTGGACTAGCGGTGAACCCGAACACCGGGGAGCTGTTTTTT.

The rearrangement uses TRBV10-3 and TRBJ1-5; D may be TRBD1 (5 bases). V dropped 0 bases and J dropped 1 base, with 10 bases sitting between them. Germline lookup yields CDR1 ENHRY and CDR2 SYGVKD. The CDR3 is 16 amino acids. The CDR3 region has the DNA TGTGCCATCAGTGAGTCAGGGGTGGCGAGCAATCAGCCCCAGCATTTT. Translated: CAISESGVASNQPQHF.

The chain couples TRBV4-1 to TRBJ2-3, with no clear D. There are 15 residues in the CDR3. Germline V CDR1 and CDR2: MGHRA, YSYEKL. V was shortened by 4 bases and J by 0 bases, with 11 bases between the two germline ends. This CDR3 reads CASSLTPGSTDTQYF. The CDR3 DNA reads TGCGCCAGCAGCCTAACCCCCGGGAGCACAGATACGCAGTATTTT.

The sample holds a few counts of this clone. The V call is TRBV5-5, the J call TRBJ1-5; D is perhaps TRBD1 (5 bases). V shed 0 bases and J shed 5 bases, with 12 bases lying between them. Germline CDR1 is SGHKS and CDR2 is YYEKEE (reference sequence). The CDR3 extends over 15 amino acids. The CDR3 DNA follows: TGTGCCAGCAGCTTGGAAGGGAGGGGAGATCAGCCCCAGCATTTT. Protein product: CASSLEGRGDQPQHF.

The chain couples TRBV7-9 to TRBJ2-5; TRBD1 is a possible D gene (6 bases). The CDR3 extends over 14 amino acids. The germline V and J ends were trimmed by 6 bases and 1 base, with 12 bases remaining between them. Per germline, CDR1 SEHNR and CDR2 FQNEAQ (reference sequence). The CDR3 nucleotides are TGTGCCAGCAGGTCCAGGGGCCCCCAAGAGACCCAGTACTTC. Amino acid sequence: CASRSRGPQETQYF.

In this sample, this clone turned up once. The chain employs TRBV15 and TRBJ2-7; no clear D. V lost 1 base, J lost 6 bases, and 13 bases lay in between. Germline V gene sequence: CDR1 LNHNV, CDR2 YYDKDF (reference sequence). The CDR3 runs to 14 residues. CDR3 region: CATSRGDSWGEQYF. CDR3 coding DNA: TGTGCCACCAGCAGAGGAGACTCTTGGGGCGAGCAGTACTTC.

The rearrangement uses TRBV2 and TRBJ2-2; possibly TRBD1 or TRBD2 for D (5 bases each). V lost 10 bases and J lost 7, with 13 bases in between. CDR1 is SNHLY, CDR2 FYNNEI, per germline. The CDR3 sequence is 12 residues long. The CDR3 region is CANLGVSGELFF. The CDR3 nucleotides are TGTGCCAACCTGGGGGTTAGCGGGGAGCTGTTTTTT.

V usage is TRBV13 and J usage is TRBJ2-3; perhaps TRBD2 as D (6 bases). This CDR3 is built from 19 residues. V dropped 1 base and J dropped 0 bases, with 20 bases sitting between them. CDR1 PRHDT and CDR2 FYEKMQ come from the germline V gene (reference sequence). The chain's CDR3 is CASSLEAGPGEGSTDTQYF. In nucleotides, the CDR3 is TGTGCCAGCAGCTTAGAAGCGGGCCCCGGCGAGGGAAGCACAGATACGCAGTATTTT.

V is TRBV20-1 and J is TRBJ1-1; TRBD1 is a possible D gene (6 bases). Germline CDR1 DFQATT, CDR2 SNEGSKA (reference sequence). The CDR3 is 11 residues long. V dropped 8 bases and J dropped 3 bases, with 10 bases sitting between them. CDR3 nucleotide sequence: TGCAGTACAGGGTATGACACTGAAGCTTTCTTT. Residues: CSTGYDTEAFF.

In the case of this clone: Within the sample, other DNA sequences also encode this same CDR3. CDR3 residues: CASSPRTGGTGELFF. The CDR3 DNA sequence: TGTGCCAGCAGCCCGCGGACAGGGGGAACCGGGGAGCTGTTTTTT. V and J are TRBV7-2 and TRBJ2-2; TRBD1 matches 10 bases. The length of the CDR3 is 15 residues. Unmatched junction bases numbered 5, after V lost 5 bases and J lost 5 bases. Looked up from germline, CDR1 is SGHTA and CDR2 is FQGNSA.

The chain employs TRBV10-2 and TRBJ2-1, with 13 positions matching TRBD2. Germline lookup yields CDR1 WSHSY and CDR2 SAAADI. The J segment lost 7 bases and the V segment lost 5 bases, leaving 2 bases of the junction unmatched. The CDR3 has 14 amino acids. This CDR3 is CASSWTSGRNEQFF. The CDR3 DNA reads TGCGCCAGCAGTTGGACTAGCGGGAGAAATGAGCAGTTCTTC.

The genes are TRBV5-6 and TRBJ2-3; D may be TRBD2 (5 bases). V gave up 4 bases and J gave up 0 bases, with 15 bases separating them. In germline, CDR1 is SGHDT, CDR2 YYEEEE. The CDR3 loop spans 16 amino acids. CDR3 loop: CASSRELGPSTDTQYF. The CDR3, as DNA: TGTGCCAGCAGCCGGGAACTAGGGCCTAGCACAGATACGCAGTATTTT.